Below are 21 T cell receptor beta chains sequenced from a single sample in a study of CD8+ T cells in alopecia areata (dated by TCRdb to about 2018). Library construction relied on the immunoSEQ multiplex PCR assay. RNA was extracted from all samples and reverse transcribed into cDNA as template for TCR sequencing. As stored in TCRdb, this immuneACCESS dataset retains in-frame rearrangements with V and J assigned. A fraction of the clones does not appear; measured against another copy, unresolved V genes explain less than half of the discrepancy, and the remainder lacks a known reason. Within this sample are some 170,000 clones, with roughly 70% of them counted one time only. Roughly 11% of the sample comes from the top ten. The time point label of this sample denotes: baseline before oral tofacitinib. Source: CD8+ T cells sorted from blood, taken at week 0. Every receptor here comes from a human donor with alopecia areata.

In nucleotides, the CDR3 is TGTGCCAGCAGTGAAGGCGGCGGGGGCCCTTACGAGCAGTACTTC. Protein: CASSEGGGGPYEQYF. The chain carries TRBV2 and TRBJ2-7; tentatively, D is TRBD2 (7 bases). Between the trimmed V and J ends, which lost 1 base and 4 bases, there was a span of 14 bases. This CDR3 spans 15 amino acids. The V gene's germline CDR1 is SNHLY and CDR2 FYNNEI. Complete variable domain (other parts from reference TRBV2 and TRBJ2-7): EPEVTQTPSHQVTQMGQEVILRCVPISNHLYFYWYRQILGQKVEFLVSFYNNEISEKSEIFDDQFSVERPDGSNFTLKIRSTKLEDSAMYFCASSEGGGGPYEQYFGPGTRLTVT.

This clone was seen only a few times. The chain is built from TRBV11-2 and TRBJ1-3; D remains ambiguous. Trimming pared 5 bases from V and 7 bases from J, leaving 9 bases between. Per germline, CDR1 SGHAT and CDR2 FQNNGV. The CDR3 loop spans 12 amino acids. In DNA form, the CDR3 reads TGTGCCAGCAGCAACCTCGGGAACACCATATATTTT. Protein sequence: CASSNLGNTIYF. Drawing the rest from reference TRBV11-2 and TRBJ1-3, the complete variable domain is EAGVAQSPRYKIIEKRQSVAFWCNPISGHATLYWYQQILGQGPKLLIQFQNNGVVDDSQLPKDRFSAERLKGVDSTLKIQPAKLEDSAVYLCASSNLGNTIYFGEGSWLTVV.

J is TRBJ1-2 and V is TRBV25-1, with a weak D call TRBD1 (6 bases). The CDR3 sequence is 12 residues long. Trimming pared 11 bases from V and 4 bases from J, leaving 14 bases between. Looked up from germline, CDR1 is MGHDK and CDR2 is SYGVNS. The CDR3 coding sequence is TGTGCCTCACTGTCAGGGGCCTATGGCTACACCTTC. Its protein product is CASLSGAYGYTF.

V and J are TRBV4-1 and TRBJ1-5; D possibly corresponds to TRBD1 (6 bases). CDR3 length equals 14 residues. The ends were cut back, 1 base at V and 6 bases at J, with 10 bases in the middle. The germline V gene encodes CDR1 MGHRA and CDR2 YSYEKL. Here the CDR3 reads CASSQGGGLQPQHF. The CDR3 DNA reads TGCGCCAGCAGCCAAGGAGGGGGGCTTCAGCCCCAGCATTTT.

V is TRBV2 and J is TRBJ2-2; 8 bases agree with TRBD1. Trimming at V came to 3 bases and at J to 4 bases, leaving 7 bases not matched to a gene. The germline V gene encodes CDR1 SNHLY and CDR2 FYNNEI. This CDR3 comprises 16 residues. In DNA, the CDR3 is TGTGCCAGCAGTGAGGTCCAGGGGGCGCCCACCGGGGAGCTGTTTTTT. Protein product: CASSEVQGAPTGELFF.

The J gene is TRBJ2-1, the V gene TRBV15, with TRBD1 identical over 9 bases. Trimming removed 5 bases from V and 2 bases from J; junction bases left unmatched: 4. This CDR3 contains 15 residues. Per the germline V gene, CDR1 is LNHNV and CDR2 is YYDKDF (reference sequence). The CDR3 spells CATSPRTGAYNEQFF. The DNA of the CDR3 is TGTGCCACCAGCCCTCGGACAGGGGCCTACAATGAGCAGTTCTTC. The variable domain in full, with the rest retrieved from reference TRBV15 and TRBJ2-1, is DAMVIQNPRYQVTQFGKPVTLSCSQTLNHNVMYWYQQKSSQAPKLLFHYYDKDFNNEADTPDNFQSRRPNTSFCFLDIRSPGLGDTAMYLCATSPRTGAYNEQFFGPGTRLTVL.

The J gene is TRBJ1-1, the V gene TRBV6-6; perhaps TRBD1 as D (5 bases). V was clipped by 9 bases and J by 1 base, with 9 bases between them. Germline assignment: CDR1 MNHNY and CDR2 SVGAGI (reference sequence). CDR3 size: 12 residues. The CDR3 sequence is CASSTGNTEAFF. CDR3 coding DNA: TGTGCCAGTTCCACAGGGAACACTGAAGCTTTCTTT.

This clone was recorded a few times. The rearrangement joins TRBV29-1 to TRBJ2-2; D ambiguous. The CDR3 sequence is 16 residues long. The germline gives CDR1 SQVTM, CDR2 ANQGSEA. The V gene lost 5 bases and the J gene lost 1 base, with 17 bases spanning the gap. The CDR3: CSVLLQETKNTGELFF. The CDR3 nucleotides are TGCAGCGTTCTTCTTCAGGAAACTAAGAACACCGGGGAGCTGTTTTTT.

The chain recombines TRBV30 with TRBJ2-5; unclear D gene. Germline CDR1 reads GTSNPN; CDR2 reads SVGIG (reference sequence). The germline V and J ends were trimmed by 2 bases and 1 base, with 8 bases remaining between them. This CDR3 region has 13 residues. The CDR3 sequence is CAWSTSGQETQYF. CDR3 sequence (DNA): TGTGCCTGGAGTACGTCCGGCCAAGAGACCCAGTACTTC.

There are a few counts of this clone. This sequence joins TRBV13 and TRBJ2-7; 8 nucleotides line up with TRBD2. Germline CDR1 PRHDT, CDR2 FYEKMQ (reference sequence). V lost 5 bases to trimming and J lost 0 bases; unmatched junction nucleotides: 6. This CDR3 has 15 amino acids. DNA for the CDR3: TGTGCCAGCAGCCAAGAGCGGGGGAGCTCCTACGAGCAGTACTTC. Translating it yields CASSQERGSSYEQYF.

This chain joins TRBV7-8 and TRBJ2-5; D unresolved. The CDR3 contains 13 residues. From germline, CDR1 is SGHVS and CDR2 FQNEAQ. Trimming shortened V by 5 bases and J by 0 bases, and 7 bases separated the two germline ends. Written as DNA, the CDR3 is TGTGCCAGCAGCCCACTAAACCAAGAGACCCAGTACTTC. Its protein product is CASSPLNQETQYF.

The gene calls are TRBV9 and TRBJ1-1; D is undetermined. Germline loops: CDR1 SGDLS, CDR2 YYNGEE. The CDR3 covers 12 residues. V was trimmed by 0 bases and J by 0 bases, leaving 0 bases between them. The CDR3 DNA reads TGTGCCAGCAGCGTAGTGAACACTGAAGCTTTCTTT. Translation: CASSVVNTEAFF.

This chain joins TRBV4-1 and TRBJ2-3; D is uncertain. V dropped 4 bases and J dropped 5 bases, with 10 bases sitting between them. The germline V gene has CDR1 MGHRA and CDR2 YSYEKL. The CDR3 extends over 13 amino acids. The CDR3 coding sequence is TGCGCCAGCAGCCCGTGGACGGGAGATACGCAGTATTTT. As protein: CASSPWTGDTQYF.

The chain is built from TRBV11-2 and TRBJ2-7; D not certain. This CDR3 has 11 residues. Germline V gives CDR1 SGHAT, CDR2 FQNNGV. The germline V and J ends were trimmed by 5 bases and 2 bases, with 4 bases remaining between them. The CDR3 region has the DNA TGTGCCAGCAGCACAACCTACGAGCAGTACTTC. Protein product: CASSTTYEQYF. Full variable domain (outside the CDR3, taken from reference TRBV11-2 and TRBJ2-7): EAGVAQSPRYKIIEKRQSVAFWCNPISGHATLYWYQQILGQGPKLLIQFQNNGVVDDSQLPKDRFSAERLKGVDSTLKIQPAKLEDSAVYLCASSTTYEQYFGPGTRLTVT.

The CDR3 bases are TGTGCCAGCAGCTTACCTGCGGGATCTAGCACAGATACGCAGTATTTT. This translates into CASSLPAGSSTDTQYF. The chain uses TRBV11-1 and TRBJ2-3, with D perhaps matching TRBD2 (6 bases). Germline loops: CDR1 SGHAT, CDR2 FQDESV (reference sequence). The V end lost 2 bases, the J end lost 0 bases, and 12 bases lay between the germline ends. The CDR3 spans 16 residues.

The chain couples TRBV5-6 to TRBJ2-7, with D perhaps being TRBD1 or TRBD2 (6 bases each). The V end lost 0 bases, the J end lost 2 bases, and 12 bases lay between the germline ends. The CDR3 covers 15 residues. Germline V lookup: CDR1 SGHDT, CDR2 YYEEEE. CDR3 nucleotides: TGTGCCAGCAGCTTGGGGTGGGGGGCTCCCTACGAGCAGTACTTC. The encoded protein is CASSLGWGAPYEQYF.

This clone was detected only a few times. The CDR3 spells CASSLGRWTEAFF. The CDR3 bases are TGTGCCAGCAGCCTGGGACGGTGGACTGAAGCTTTCTTT. V gene TRBV28 combines with J gene TRBJ1-1; D perhaps matches TRBD1 (5 bases). The germline V and J ends were trimmed by 6 bases and 5 bases, with 13 bases remaining between them. This CDR3 has 13 residues. Looked up from germline, CDR1 is MDHEN and CDR2 is SYDVKM.

The genes are TRBV23-1 and TRBJ2-5; D unclear. TRBV23-1 is an ORF, with its function uncertain. Trimming took 4 bases from V and 1 from J, leaving 10 bases between them. The CDR3 contains 14 residues. DNA of the CDR3: TGCGCCAGCAGTCCCCGCCGAGGCCAAGAGACCCAGTACTTC. Amino acids: CASSPRRGQETQYF.

In this sample, this clone turned up a few times. V and J are TRBV11-2 and TRBJ2-3; 7 bases agree with TRBD2. The CDR3 runs to 14 residues. With V trimmed by 7 bases and J by 4 bases, 8 bases remained unmatched. Looked up from germline, CDR1 is SGHAT and CDR2 is FQNNGV. CDR3 nucleotide sequence: TGTGCCAGCATCTCGGGGGGATTACCAGATACGCAGTATTTT. Amino acid sequence: CASISGGLPDTQYF.

The CDR3 protein is CASSLGIWLNTEAFF. CDR3 coding DNA: TGTGCCAGCAGCTTGGGGATCTGGCTGAACACTGAAGCTTTCTTT. The gene calls are TRBV5-6 and TRBJ1-1, with D hard to call. The CDR3 has 15 residues. Deletions cut 0 bases from V and 0 bases from J, with 9 bases between. Germline lookup yields CDR1 SGHDT and CDR2 YYEEEE. Full variable domain (outside the CDR3, taken from reference TRBV5-6 and TRBJ1-1): DAGVTQSPTHLIKTRGQQVTLRCSPKSGHDTVSWYQQALGQGPQFIFQYYEEEERQRGNFPDRFSGHQFPNYSSELNVNALLLGDSALYLCASSLGIWLNTEAFFGQGTRLTVV.

This chain connects TRBV27 to TRBJ1-4; D unresolved. Trimming left V 7 bases short and J 0 bases short, with 15 bases between. The CDR3 spans 16 residues. CDR1 is MNHEY and CDR2 is SMNVEV in the germline V gene (reference sequence). CDR3 coding DNA: TGTGCCAGCAAGATCGGGCTGGGGTCAACTAATGAAAAACTGTTTTTT. Translated, it gives CASKIGLGSTNEKLFF.